This T cell receptor (beta chain) was observed in a study of shared clonotypes between healthy human individuals. Naive CD8 cells lacked CD45RO, underwent positive selection for CCR7 and left out terminally differentiated effector memory CD45RA+ cells. Looked up from germline, CDR1 is SGHTA and CDR2 is FQGTGA. Deletions cut 5 bases from V and 2 bases from J, with 13 bases between. The CDR3 is 14 residues long. Assay execution took place at the deep level. The authors loaded approximately 220 ng DNA, around 32,000 T cell genomes, into sorted-subset replicate PCRs. Here immunoSEQ multiplex PCR was the method, and the copy in TCRdb shows in-frame clones only, minus some. The data hold 750,000 to 1,000,000 clones, with nearly 95% observed a single time.

The chain links TRBV7-3 to TRBJ2-7; D perhaps matches TRBD1 (6 bases). The receptor comes from a man aged 30 to 45 in good health. Material: naive CD8+ T cells sorted from blood. The CDR3 nucleotides read TGTGCCAGCAGCCTGGGGGCAGGGGCCTACGAGCAGTACTTC. It yields the protein CASSLGAGAYEQYF. The full variable domain, with the rest looked up from reference TRBV7-3 and TRBJ2-7, is GAGVSQTPSNKVTEKGKYVELRCDPISGHTALYWYRQSLGQGPEFLIYFQGTGAADDSGLPNDRFFAVRPEGSVSTLKIQRTERGDSAVYLCASSLGAGAYEQYFGPGTRLTVT.